The 7 T cell receptor beta chains listed next were all sequenced from one sample in a study of blood T cell repertoires in COVID-19. Libraries were prepared by immunoSEQ multiplex PCR; TCRdb keeps only in-frame clonotypes and omits some of them. The table includes under 60,000 clones, more than 65% detected once. The material sequenced was peripheral blood. These receptors all stem from a human donor in a cohort sampled during active COVID-19.

This chain joins TRBV10-2 and TRBJ2-3; possibly TRBD1 for D (5 bases). The CDR3 contains 14 residues. Germline V gene data show CDR1 as WSHSY and CDR2 as SAAADI. Trimming shortened V by 4 bases and J by 0 bases, and 8 bases separated the two germline ends. This CDR3 is CASSGTTSTDTQYF. DNA of the CDR3: TGCGCCAGCAGTGGGACAACTAGCACAGATACGCAGTATTTT.

A few counts support this clone. This sequence joins TRBV7-6 and TRBJ2-6, with 8 bases matching TRBD1. The CDR3 runs to 18 residues. CDR1 and CDR2 from the germline V gene are SGHVS and FNYEAQ. V gave up 5 bases and J gave up 0 bases; unmatched junction bases: 9. The CDR3 DNA reads TGTGCCAGCAGCCGATGGGACAGGCTTATCTCTGGGGCCAACGTCCTGACTTTC. Protein: CASSRWDRLISGANVLTF.

The chain couples TRBV7-3 to TRBJ2-1; 7 bases match TRBD1. The CDR3 is made up of 15 amino acids. After removal of 0 bases from V and 10 bases from J, the junction contained 9 bases not matched to a gene. Germline assignment: CDR1 SGHTA and CDR2 FQGTGA. The CDR3 protein is CASSLTATGTSEQFF. The DNA of the CDR3 is TGTGCCAGCAGCTTAACGGCGACAGGGACCTCAGAGCAGTTCTTC. Based on the CDR3 plus reference TRBV7-3 and TRBJ2-1, the full variable domain is GAGVSQTPSNKVTEKGKYVELRCDPISGHTALYWYRQSLGQGPEFLIYFQGTGAADDSGLPNDRFFAVRPEGSVSTLKIQRTERGDSAVYLCASSLTATGTSEQFFGPGTRLTVL.

The J gene is TRBJ2-1, the V gene TRBV9; the match to TRBD2 covers 10 bases. The germline CDR1 and CDR2 sequences are SGDLS and YYNGEE. J lost 5 bases, V lost 3 bases, and 5 bases had no gene match. The CDR3 runs to 15 residues. The DNA for the CDR3 is TGTGCCAGCAGCGCTAGCGGGAGTGGAAACAATGAGCAGTTCTTC. This gives the protein CASSASGSGNNEQFF. Based on the CDR3 plus reference TRBV9 and TRBJ2-1, the full variable domain is DSGVTQTPKHLITATGQRVTLRCSPRSGDLSVYWYQQSLDQGLQFLIQYYNGEERAKGNILERFSAQQFPDLHSELNLSSLELGDSALYFCASSASGSGNNEQFFGPGTRLTVL.

The chain links TRBV19 to TRBJ2-2; perhaps TRBD2 as D (5 bases). Germline V gene sequence: CDR1 LNHDA, CDR2 SQIVND (reference sequence). The ends were cut back, 3 bases at V and 5 bases at J, with 16 bases in the middle. The length of the CDR3 is 16 residues. The CDR3 DNA follows: TGTGCCAGTAGTATCCCAAGGTCGCCGGGGACCGGGGAGCTGTTTTTT. Its protein is CASSIPRSPGTGELFF.

Only a few counts were recorded for this clone. In DNA, the CDR3 is TGTGCCAGCTCACCTATCGCGACTAGCGGTATGAAAAACATTCAGTACTTC. Translating gives CASSPIATSGMKNIQYF. J is TRBJ2-4 and V is TRBV18, with 9 bases lining up with TRBD2. CDR1 and CDR2 (germline): KGHSH, LQKENI. J lost 4 bases, V lost 3 bases, and 10 bases had no gene match. CDR3 length: 17 amino acids.

The CDR3 protein is CAIRTSGQETQYF. In DNA, the CDR3 is TGTGCCATCAGGACTAGCGGCCAAGAGACCCAGTACTTC. The chain uses TRBV10-3 and TRBJ2-5, with 9 bases lining up with TRBD2. V gave up 6 bases and J gave up 1 base; unmatched junction bases: 0. CDR3 length equals 13 residues. Germline values: CDR1 ENHRY, CDR2 SYGVKD.